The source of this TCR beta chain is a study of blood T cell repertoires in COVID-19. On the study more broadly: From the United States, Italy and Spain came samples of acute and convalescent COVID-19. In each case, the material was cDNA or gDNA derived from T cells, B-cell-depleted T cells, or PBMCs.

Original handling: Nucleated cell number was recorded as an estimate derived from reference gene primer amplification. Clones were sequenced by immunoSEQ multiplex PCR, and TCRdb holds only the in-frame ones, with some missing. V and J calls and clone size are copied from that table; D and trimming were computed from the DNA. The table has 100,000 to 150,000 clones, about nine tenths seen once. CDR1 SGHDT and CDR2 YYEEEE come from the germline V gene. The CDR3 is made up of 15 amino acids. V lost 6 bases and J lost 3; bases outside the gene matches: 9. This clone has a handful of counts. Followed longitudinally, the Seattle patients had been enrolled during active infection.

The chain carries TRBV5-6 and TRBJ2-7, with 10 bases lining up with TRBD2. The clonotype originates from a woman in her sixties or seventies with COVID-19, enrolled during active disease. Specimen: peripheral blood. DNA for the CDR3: TGTGCCAGCACCCGAGGACTAGCGGCGTTCTACGAGCAGTACTTC. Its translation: CASTRGLAAFYEQYF. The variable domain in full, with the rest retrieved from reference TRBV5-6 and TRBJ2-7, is DAGVTQSPTHLIKTRGQQVTLRCSPKSGHDTVSWYQQALGQGPQFIFQYYEEEERQRGNFPDRFSGHQFPNYSSELNVNALLLGDSALYLCASTRGLAAFYEQYFGPGTRLTVT.